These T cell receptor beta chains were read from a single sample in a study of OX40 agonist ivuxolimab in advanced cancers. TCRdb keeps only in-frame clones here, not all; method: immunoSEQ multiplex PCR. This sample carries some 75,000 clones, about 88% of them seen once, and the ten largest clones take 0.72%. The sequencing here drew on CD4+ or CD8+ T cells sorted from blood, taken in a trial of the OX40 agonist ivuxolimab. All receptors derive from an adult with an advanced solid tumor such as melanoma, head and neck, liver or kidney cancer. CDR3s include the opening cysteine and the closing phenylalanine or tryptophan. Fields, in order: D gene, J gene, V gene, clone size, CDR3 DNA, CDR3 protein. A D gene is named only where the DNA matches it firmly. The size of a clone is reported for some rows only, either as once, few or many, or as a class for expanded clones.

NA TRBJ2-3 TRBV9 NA TGTGCCAGCAGCGTAGCGCCCGCTAGCACAGATACGCAGTATTTT CASSVAPASTDTQYF
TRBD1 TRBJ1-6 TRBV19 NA TGTGCCAGTAGTTTCGGGACAGGGGATAATTCACCCCTCCACTTT CASSFGTGDNSPLHF
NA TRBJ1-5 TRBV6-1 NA TGTGCCAGCAGCGGGCGGGATCAGCCCCAGCATTTT CASSGRDQPQHF
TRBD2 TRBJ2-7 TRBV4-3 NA TGCGCCAGCAGCCAACTAGCGGGGGCCAACTACGAGCAGTACTTC CASSQLAGANYEQYF
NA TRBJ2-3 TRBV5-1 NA TGCGCCAGCAGCTCCGGGACGGCCACAGATACGCAGTATTTT CASSSGTATDTQYF
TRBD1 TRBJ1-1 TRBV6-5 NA TGTGCCACCAAAGACAGGGGGGGTGAAGCTTTCTTT CATKDRGGEAFF
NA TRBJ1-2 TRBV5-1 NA TGCGCCAGCAGCCACCGGACAGTAGGGATAGGGCCCGCGCCCTATGGCTACACCTTC CASSHRTVGIGPAPYGYTF
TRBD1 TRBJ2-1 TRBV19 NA TGTGCCAGTAGTGCGGACAGGGAGTCCTACAATGAGCAGTTCTTC CASSADRESYNEQFF
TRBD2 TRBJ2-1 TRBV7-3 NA TGTGCCAGCAGCTCTAGCGGGAGGCCCAATGAGCAGTTCTTC CASSSSGRPNEQFF
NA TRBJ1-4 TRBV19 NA TGTGCCAGTAGACCCGGTGGGGGAAATGAAAAACTGTTTTTT CASRPGGGNEKLFF
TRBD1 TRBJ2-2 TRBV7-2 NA TGTGCCAGCAGCCCCCAGAACAGGGGGCAAGGCGGGGAGCTGTTTTTT CASSPQNRGQGGELFF
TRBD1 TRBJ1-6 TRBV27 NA TGTGCCAGCAGTTTCCGGGACAGGGGTTCACCCCTCCACTTT CASSFRDRGSPLHF
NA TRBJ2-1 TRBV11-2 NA TGTGCCAGCAGCCTCGGGACCACAGATGAGCAGTTCTTC CASSLGTTDEQFF
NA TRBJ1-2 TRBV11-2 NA TGTGCCAGCAGCTCCCTCTGGAGAGGCAACTATGGCTACACCTTC CASSSLWRGNYGYTF
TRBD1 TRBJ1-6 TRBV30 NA TGTGCCTGGAGTTACAGGGGCAATTCACCCCTCCACTTT CAWSYRGNSPLHF
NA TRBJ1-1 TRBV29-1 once TGCAGCGCTCCGTATCAGGGGAATCTAAACACTGAAGCTTTCTTT CSAPYQGNLNTEAFF
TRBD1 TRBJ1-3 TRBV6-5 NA TGTGCCAGCAGGACAGGGGCCTTCTCTGGAAACACCATATATTTT CASRTGAFSGNTIYF
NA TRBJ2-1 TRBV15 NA TGTGCCACCAGCAGAGATCAAGGCTATGAGCAGTTCTTC CATSRDQGYEQFF
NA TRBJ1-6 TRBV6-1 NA TGTGCCAGCACCCGGGGTCTAGAGTCACCCCTCCACTTT CASTRGLESPLHF
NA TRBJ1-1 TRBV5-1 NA TGCGCCAGCAGCTTGGCCTTCTTTTCGGAGGCGAGTATTTCTGAAGCTTTCTTT CASSLAFFSEASISEAFF
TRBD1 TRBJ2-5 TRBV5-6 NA TGTGCCAGCAGCTTGCGGACAGGGGAAGAGACCCAGTACTTC CASSLRTGEETQYF
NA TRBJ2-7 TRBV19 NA TGTGCCAGTAGTACCGGGGACCACACCGAGCAGTACTTC CASSTGDHTEQYF
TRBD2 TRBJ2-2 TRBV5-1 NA TGCGCCAGCAGCTTGTTGACTAGCGGACTTCGGAACACCGGGGAGCTGTTTTTT CASSLLTSGLRNTGELFF
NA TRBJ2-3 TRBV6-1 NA TGTGCCAGCAGTGCCTGGCCTAGGCTAGCGACTAGCACAGATACGCAGTATTTT CASSAWPRLATSTDTQYF
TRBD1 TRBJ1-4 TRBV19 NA TGTGCCAGTAGTAGCTCGACAGGGGGAGATGAAAAACTGTTTTTT CASSSSTGGDEKLFF
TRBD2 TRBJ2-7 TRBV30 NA TGTGCCTGGAGTGCCGGACTAGCGGAATCTGAGCAGTACTTC CAWSAGLAESEQYF
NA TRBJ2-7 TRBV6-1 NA TGTGCCAGCAGCCACACTGACAGGGAGGGACAGTACTTC CASSHTDREGQYF
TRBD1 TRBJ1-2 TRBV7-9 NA TGTGCCAGCAGCTTCGGGACAGGGTTCGGCTACACCTTC CASSFGTGFGYTF
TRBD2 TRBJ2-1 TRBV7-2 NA TGTGCCAGCAGCTTAGCCAAGACTAGCGGGGACTACAATGAGCAGTTCTTC CASSLAKTSGDYNEQFF
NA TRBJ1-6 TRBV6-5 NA TGTGCCAGCAGTTGGAGTCGGGGGGAGGATTCACCCCTCCACTTT CASSWSRGEDSPLHF
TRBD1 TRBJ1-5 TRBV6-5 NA TGTGCCAGCAGTCCGGACAGGGGCCAGCCCCAGCATTTT CASSPDRGQPQHF
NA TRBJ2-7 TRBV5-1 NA TGCGCCAGCAGCTTGGCAGGGGCTACCTACGAGCAGTACTTC CASSLAGATYEQYF
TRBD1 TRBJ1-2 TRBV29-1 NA TGCAGCGTTCAGGGGGACTCGTTTAACTATGGCTACACCTTC CSVQGDSFNYGYTF
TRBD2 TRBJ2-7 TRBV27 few TGTGCCAGCAGCCCCCGGACTAGAGACGAGCAGTACTTC CASSPRTRDEQYF
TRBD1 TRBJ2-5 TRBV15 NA TGTGCCACCAGCACCCCACAAAGGACAGGGTCAGAGACCCAGTACTTC CATSTPQRTGSETQYF
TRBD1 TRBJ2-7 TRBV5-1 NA TGCGCCAGCAGCTTAGGACCCTTGGGGACAGGTACACCGTACGAGCAGTACTTC CASSLGPLGTGTPYEQYF
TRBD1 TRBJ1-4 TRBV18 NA TGTGCCAGCTCATCCGACAGGGGAGATGAAAAACTGTTTTTT CASSSDRGDEKLFF
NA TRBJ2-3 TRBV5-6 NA TGTGCCAGCAGCTTTGGGGATACGCAGTATTTT CASSFGDTQYF
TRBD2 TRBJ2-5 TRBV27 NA TGTGCCAGCAGGAGGACTAGCGGGGCTCTAGGAGAGACCCAGTACTTC CASRRTSGALGETQYF
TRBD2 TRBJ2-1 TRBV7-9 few TGTGCCAGCAGTCCCGGGACTAGCGGGATCAATGAGCAGTTCTTC CASSPGTSGINEQFF
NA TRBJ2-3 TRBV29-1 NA TGCAGCGTGGTTCCCAAAGTAGATACGCAGTATTTT CSVVPKVDTQYF
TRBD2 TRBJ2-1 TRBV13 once TGTGCCAGCAGCTTAAATTCGGGGGGGCTAGCGGGAGGCAATGAGCAGTTCTTC CASSLNSGGLAGGNEQFF
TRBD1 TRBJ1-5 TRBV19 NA TGTGCCAGTGGTCCGGGACAGCCTAATCAGCCCCAGCATTTT CASGPGQPNQPQHF
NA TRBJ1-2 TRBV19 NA TGTGCCAGTAGTATCGGGGGTGACTATGGCTACACCTTC CASSIGGDYGYTF